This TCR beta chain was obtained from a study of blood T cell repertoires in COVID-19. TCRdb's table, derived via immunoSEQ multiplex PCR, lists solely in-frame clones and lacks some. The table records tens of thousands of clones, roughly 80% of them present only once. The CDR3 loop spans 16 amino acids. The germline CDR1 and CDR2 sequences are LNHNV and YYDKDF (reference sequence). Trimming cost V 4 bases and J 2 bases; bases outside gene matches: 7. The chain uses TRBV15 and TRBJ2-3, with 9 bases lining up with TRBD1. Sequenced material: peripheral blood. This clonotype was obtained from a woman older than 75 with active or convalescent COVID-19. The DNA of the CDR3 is TGTGCCACCAGCACAAAGACAGGGGGAAACACAGATACGCAGTATTTT. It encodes CATSTKTGGNTDTQYF.